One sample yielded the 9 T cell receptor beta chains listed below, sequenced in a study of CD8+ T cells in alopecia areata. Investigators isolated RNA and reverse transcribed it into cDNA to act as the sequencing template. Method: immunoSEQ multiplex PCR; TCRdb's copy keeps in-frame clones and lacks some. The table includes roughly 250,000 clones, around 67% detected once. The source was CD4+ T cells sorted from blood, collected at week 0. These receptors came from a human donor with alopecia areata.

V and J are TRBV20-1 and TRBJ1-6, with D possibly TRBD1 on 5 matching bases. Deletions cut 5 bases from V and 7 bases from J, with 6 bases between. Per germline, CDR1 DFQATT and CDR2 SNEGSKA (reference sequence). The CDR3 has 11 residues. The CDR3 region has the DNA TGCAGTGCTGCAGGGAATTCACCCCTCCACTTT. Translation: CSAAGNSPLHF.

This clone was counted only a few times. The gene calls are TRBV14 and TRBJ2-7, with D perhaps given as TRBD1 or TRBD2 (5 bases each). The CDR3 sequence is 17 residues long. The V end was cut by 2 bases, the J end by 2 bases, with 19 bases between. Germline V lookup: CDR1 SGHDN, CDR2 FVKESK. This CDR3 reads CASSQTSGAVSTYEQYF. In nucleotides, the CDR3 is TGTGCCAGCAGCCAAACCTCCGGGGCAGTTTCCACCTACGAGCAGTACTTC.

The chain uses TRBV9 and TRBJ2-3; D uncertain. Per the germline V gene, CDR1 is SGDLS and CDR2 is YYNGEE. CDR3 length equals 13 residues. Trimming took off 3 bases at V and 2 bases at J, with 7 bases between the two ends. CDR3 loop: CASSAQDTDTQYF. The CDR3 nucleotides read TGTGCCAGCAGCGCCCAGGACACAGATACGCAGTATTTT.

This chain's CDR3 is CASSPSQGADYGYTF. The CDR3 DNA follows: TGCGCCAGCAGCCCCTCCCAGGGAGCCGACTATGGCTACACCTTC. The V call is TRBV4-1, the J call TRBJ1-2, with a possible D match to TRBD1 (5 bases). Germline-derived CDR1 and CDR2 are MGHRA and YSYEKL. The CDR3 length is 15 residues. The V and J ends lost 4 bases and 3 bases respectively, with 15 bases between them.

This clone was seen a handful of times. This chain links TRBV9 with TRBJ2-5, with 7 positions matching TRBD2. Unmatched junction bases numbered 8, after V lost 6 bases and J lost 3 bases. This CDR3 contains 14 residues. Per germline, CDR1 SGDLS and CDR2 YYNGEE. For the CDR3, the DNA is TGTGCCAGCAATTTTGGCGGGGGAAAAGAGACCCAGTACTTC. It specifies CASNFGGGKETQYF.

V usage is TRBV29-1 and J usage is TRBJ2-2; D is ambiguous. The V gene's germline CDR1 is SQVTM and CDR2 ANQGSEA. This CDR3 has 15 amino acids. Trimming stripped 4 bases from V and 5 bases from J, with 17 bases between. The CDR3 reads CSVVISKGMTGELFF. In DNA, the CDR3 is TGCAGCGTTGTCATCAGTAAGGGTATGACCGGGGAGCTGTTTTTT.

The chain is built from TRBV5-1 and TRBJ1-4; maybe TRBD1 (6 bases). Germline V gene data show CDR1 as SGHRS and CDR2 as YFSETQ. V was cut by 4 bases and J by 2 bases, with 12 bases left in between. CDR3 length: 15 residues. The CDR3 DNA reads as TGCGCCAGCAGCGGGGGGCGTTCGACTAATGAAAAACTGTTTTTT. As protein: CASSGGRSTNEKLFF. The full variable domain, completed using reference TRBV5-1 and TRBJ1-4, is KAGVTQTPRYLIKTRGQQVTLSCSPISGHRSVSWYQQTPGQGLQFLFEYFSETQRNKGNFPGRFSGRQFSNSRSEMNVSTLELGDSALYLCASSGGRSTNEKLFFGSGTQLSVL.

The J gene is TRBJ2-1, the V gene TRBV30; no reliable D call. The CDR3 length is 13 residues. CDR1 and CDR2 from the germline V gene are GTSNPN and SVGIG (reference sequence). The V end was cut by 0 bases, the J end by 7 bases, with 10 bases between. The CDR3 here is CAWSVVFQNEQFF. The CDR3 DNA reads TGTGCCTGGAGTGTAGTATTCCAGAATGAGCAGTTCTTC.

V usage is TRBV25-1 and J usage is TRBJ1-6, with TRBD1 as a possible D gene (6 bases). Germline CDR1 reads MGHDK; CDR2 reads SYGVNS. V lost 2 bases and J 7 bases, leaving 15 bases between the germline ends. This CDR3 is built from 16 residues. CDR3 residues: CASSEGGTLRNSPLHF. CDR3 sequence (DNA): TGTGCCAGCAGTGAAGGAGGGACATTGAGGAATTCACCCCTCCACTTT.